One and the same sample provided the 9 T cell receptor beta chains below, sequenced in a study of CD4 T cells in relation to SARS-CoV-2 and coronaviruses. Clones were read by immunoSEQ multiplex PCR, and TCRdb kept only the in-frame ones, dropping some. The sample includes approximately 50,000 clones, just over 90% of them seen just once. What was sequenced was naive CD4+ T cells from PBMCs. Stated subset: naive CD4+ T cells isolated by negative enrichment. These receptors were collected from an adult with COVID-19.

Only a few counts were recorded for this clone. The J gene is TRBJ1-2, the V gene TRBV28; unclear D gene. The CDR3 sequence is 12 residues long. Germline assignment: CDR1 MDHEN and CDR2 SYDVKM. The V end lost 10 bases, the J end lost 4 bases, and 13 bases lay between the germline ends. The DNA of the CDR3 is TGTGCCACCGACGCAGTTGGCTATGGCTACACCTTC. Protein sequence: CATDAVGYGYTF.

The gene calls are TRBV5-1 and TRBJ2-7; perhaps TRBD2 as D (6 bases). The V and J ends lost 0 bases and 0 bases respectively, with 22 bases between them. The CDR3 extends over 19 amino acids. The germline V gene has CDR1 SGHRS and CDR2 YFSETQ. CDR3 in DNA: TGCGCCAGCAGCTTGGACTTGCTAGCGACTACTCGAAGCTCCTACGAGCAGTACTTC. Protein: CASSLDLLATTRSSYEQYF. The full variable domain, in which reference TRBV5-1 and TRBJ2-7 provide the parts outside the CDR3, is KAGVTQTPRYLIKTRGQQVTLSCSPISGHRSVSWYQQTPGQGLQFLFEYFSETQRNKGNFPGRFSGRQFSNSRSEMNVSTLELGDSALYLCASSLDLLATTRSSYEQYFGPGTRLTVT.

This sequence joins TRBV18 and TRBJ2-3; D ambiguous. Germline CDR1 KGHSH, CDR2 LQKENI. V was shortened by 0 bases and J by 1 base, with 11 bases between the two germline ends. This CDR3 is 16 amino acids long. CDR3 region: CASSPPSFSGTDTQYF. The DNA for the CDR3 is TGTGCCAGCTCACCACCGAGCTTTTCAGGCACAGATACGCAGTATTTT. The full variable domain, completed using reference TRBV18 and TRBJ2-3, is NAGVMQNPRHLVRRRGQEARLRCSPMKGHSHVYWYRQLPEEGLKFMVYLQKENIIDESGMPKERFSAEFPKEGPSILRIQQVVRGDSAAYFCASSPPSFSGTDTQYFGPGTRLTVL.

V is TRBV4-2 and J is TRBJ2-2, with D possibly being TRBD2 (6 bases). CDR1 and CDR2 (germline): LGHNA, YNFKEQ. Trimming removed 0 bases from V and 3 bases from J, with 14 bases in between. The CDR3 totals 17 residues. The CDR3 bases are TGTGCCAGCAGCCAAGATAGGAGGGCCGGGGACACCGGGGAGCTGTTTTTT. Encoded protein: CASSQDRRAGDTGELFF.

The chain links TRBV27 to TRBJ2-1, with D hard to call. Germline-derived CDR1 and CDR2 are MNHEY and SMNVEV (reference sequence). V lost 2 bases and J 0 bases, leaving 5 bases between the germline ends. The CDR3 is made up of 14 amino acids. The CDR3, as DNA: TGTGCCAGCAGTTTAGTCAGCTCCTACAATGAGCAGTTCTTC. Residues: CASSLVSSYNEQFF.

The rearrangement uses TRBV19 and TRBJ2-6; D might be TRBD1 (5 bases). The CDR3 has 18 amino acids. The germline V gene encodes CDR1 LNHDA and CDR2 SQIVND (reference sequence). V was clipped by 3 bases and J by 0 bases, with 15 bases between them. The CDR3 bases are TGTGCCAGTAGTATTGGGGCAGGAATTTACTCTGGGGCCAACGTCCTGACTTTC. It specifies CASSIGAGIYSGANVLTF.

The rearrangement joins TRBV18 to TRBJ2-5; D is ambiguous. The CDR3 sequence is 15 residues long. Trimming took off 3 bases at V and 1 base at J, with 12 bases between the two ends. CDR1 and CDR2 (germline): KGHSH, LQKENI. Written as DNA, the CDR3 is TGTGCCAGCTCACCCCAGACGAGCAGCCAAGAGACCCAGTACTTC. It yields the protein CASSPQTSSQETQYF.

This sequence joins TRBV7-8 and TRBJ2-4, with 9 bases lining up with TRBD1. Trimming at V came to 5 bases and at J to 0 bases, leaving 26 bases not matched to a gene. CDR3 size: 23 residues. CDR1 and CDR2 (germline): SGHVS, FQNEAQ. CDR3 bases: TGTGCCAGCAGCCCGGGGACAGGGAGGGCGGGAGAGGGACTGGGGGGAGCCAAAAACATTCAGTACTTC. This encodes CASSPGTGRAGEGLGGAKNIQYF.

The genes are TRBV28 and TRBJ2-3, with a tentative D call TRBD2 (6 bases). The V end was cut by 6 bases, the J end by 3 bases, with 25 bases between. This CDR3 is built from 18 residues. Germline V gene data show CDR1 as MDHEN and CDR2 as SYDVKM. The CDR3 sequence: CASSRRDWPWRGTDTQYF. The CDR3 bases are TGTGCCAGCAGCCGGCGAGACTGGCCGTGGAGGGGAACAGATACGCAGTATTTT.